This T cell receptor (beta chain) was identified in a study of blood T cell repertoires in COVID-19. Overall study context: Whether acute or convalescent, the COVID-19 samples came from the United States, Italy and Spain. The cDNA or gDNA used as material had been derived from T cells, B-cell-depleted T cells, or PBMCs.

Generated by immunoSEQ multiplex PCR, the TCRdb table keeps only in-frame clones and is missing some. The sample carries fewer than 200,000 clones, about 83% recorded once. Deletions cut 3 bases from V and 0 bases from J, with 10 bases between. CDR3 size: 15 residues. Germline V gene lookup returns CDR1 SGHRS and CDR2 YFSETQ. The V gene is TRBV5-1, the J gene TRBJ2-1, with D perhaps TRBD1 (6 bases). The sequencing sample was made of peripheral blood. This receptor was identified in a human donor in a cohort sampled during active COVID-19. CDR3 loop: CASSSWTDSYNEQFF. The CDR3 nucleotides are TGCGCCAGCAGCTCCTGGACAGACTCCTACAATGAGCAGTTCTTC.